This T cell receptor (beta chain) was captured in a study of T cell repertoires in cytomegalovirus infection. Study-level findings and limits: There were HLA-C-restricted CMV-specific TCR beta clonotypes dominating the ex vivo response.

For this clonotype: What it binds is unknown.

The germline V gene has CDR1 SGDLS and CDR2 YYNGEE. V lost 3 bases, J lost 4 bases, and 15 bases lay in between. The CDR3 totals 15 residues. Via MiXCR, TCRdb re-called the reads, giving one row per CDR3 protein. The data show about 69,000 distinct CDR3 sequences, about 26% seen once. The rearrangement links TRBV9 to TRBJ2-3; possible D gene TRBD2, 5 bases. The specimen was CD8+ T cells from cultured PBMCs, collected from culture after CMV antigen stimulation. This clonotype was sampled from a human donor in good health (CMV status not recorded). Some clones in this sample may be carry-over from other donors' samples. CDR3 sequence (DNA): TGTGCCAGCAGCGGAGGGTGGGGATCGGCAGATACGCAGTATTTT. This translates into CASSGGWGSADTQYF. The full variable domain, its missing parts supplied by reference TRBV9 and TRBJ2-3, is DSGVTQTPKHLITATGQRVTLRCSPRSGDLSVYWYQQSLDQGLQFLIQYYNGEERAKGNILERFSAQQFPDLHSELNLSSLELGDSALYFCASSGGWGSADTQYFGPGTRLTVL.